The rows below give T cell receptor beta chains drawn from one sample of a study of blood T cells in healthy people across ages. TCRdb fed the 5' RACE reads into MiXCR, producing one record per CDR3 protein. The data show 550,000 to 600,000 distinct CDR3 sequences, around half seen once. The sequencing sample was made of blood. These receptors all stem from a man at least 80 years old in good health. Both conserved end residues are part of each CDR3. A D gene is named only where the DNA matches it firmly. Clone sizes are given selectively: once, few, many, or a class where the clone is expanded.

TRBV18	NA	TRBJ2-1	NA	TGTGCCAGCTCACCATTTAAGACAGCTTACAATGAGCAGTTCTTC	CASSPFKTAYNEQFF
TRBV15	NA	TRBJ1-5	few	TGTGCCACCAGCAGCCCCCTCGCTCACGATCAGCCCCAGCATTTT	CATSSPLAHDQPQHF
TRBV10-3	TRBD1	TRBJ2-7	few	TGTGCCATCAGTCGACAGGGGTTATCGTCCTATGAGCAGTACTTC	CAISRQGLSSYEQYF
TRBV29-1	NA	TRBJ1-1	NA	TGCAGCGTGGACTTGGACAGCCCCGCTGTTGGATCTAAAGCTTTCTTT	CSVDLDSPAVGSKAFF
TRBV29-1	NA	TRBJ2-5	NA	TGCAGCGTTGAAGAGAACCTTTGGACCCAGTACTTC	CSVEENLWTQYF
TRBV11-2	NA	TRBJ2-2	once	TGTGCCAGCAGTTTGAGGGGGGGCAGTTTGATGCCCGGGGAGCTGTTTTTT	CASSLRGGSLMPGELFF
TRBV29-1	NA	TRBJ2-1	NA	TGCAGCACACAGCAGGCCGGAAATGAGCAGTTCTTC	CSTQQAGNEQFF
TRBV20-1	TRBD1	TRBJ2-7	NA	TGCAGTGTTGCCGGGACAGCAGCCTACGAGCAGTACTTC	CSVAGTAAYEQYF
TRBV9	NA	TRBJ2-5	NA	TGTGCCAGCAGCGTAGGATTCCAGGCGACATCTCAAGAGACCCAGTACTTC	CASSVGFQATSQETQYF
TRBV6-5	NA	TRBJ2-5	many	TGTGCCAGCAGTTACTCGACACTTCAAGAGACCCAGTACTTC	CASSYSTLQETQYF
TRBV5-1	NA	TRBJ2-7	NA	TGCGCCAGCAGCTTCTCTGGGGGGGCCGACCCCTACGAGCAGTACTTC	CASSFSGGADPYEQYF
TRBV29-1	NA	TRBJ1-4	NA	TGCAGCGCCCATGACCGTGGTGAAAAACTGTTTTTT	CSAHDRGEKLFF
TRBV7-9	NA	TRBJ2-3	few	TGTGCCAGCAGCTTCCTGCCGTGGGTCCACAAAAGGGCCCGCACAGATATGCAGTATTTT	CASSFLPWVHKRARTDMQYF
TRBV12-3/TRBV12-4	NA	TRBJ2-7	NA	TGTGCCAGCAGTACCCAACCCCCGGGTTTAGGGAGCTACGAGCAGTACTTC	CASSTQPPGLGSYEQYF
TRBV12-3/TRBV12-4	NA	TRBJ2-2	NA	TGTGCCAGCAGGCCCGGGACCGAGAACACCGGGGAGCTGTTTTTT	CASRPGTENTGELFF
TRBV7-2	TRBD2	TRBJ2-7	few	TGTGCCAGCAGCTTAGAGTGGGGAGGGTACGAGCAGTACTTC	CASSLEWGGYEQYF
TRBV7-2	TRBD1	TRBJ1-5	NA	TGTGCCAGCAGCTTAAGGACAGGTTATGTTTTTGGGCCCCAGCATTTT	CASSLRTGYVFGPQHF
TRBV12-3/TRBV12-4	TRBD1	TRBJ2-1	NA	TGTGCCAGCAGTCTAAGACAGGGGTCATACAATGAGCAGTTCTTC	CASSLRQGSYNEQFF
TRBV7-2	TRBD1	TRBJ1-1	NA	TGTGCCAGCAGCGCCAGCTTCAGGGGGCCAGCTTTCTTT	CASSASFRGPAFF
TRBV20-1	TRBD2	TRBJ2-1	once	TGCAGTGCTAGAGATCCAGGCGGGGGGTTCAATGAGCAGTTCTTC	CSARDPGGGFNEQFF
TRBV6-5	NA	TRBJ2-3	NA	TGTGCCAGCAGTTATGAACTTCAAACAGGTTTGGGCACAGATACGCAGTATTTT	CASSYELQTGLGTDTQYF
TRBV6-5	TRBD1	TRBJ1-2	few	TGTGCCAGCAGTTACGGGACAGGGTTAAGCTATGGCTACACCTTC	CASSYGTGLSYGYTF
TRBV7-2	NA	TRBJ2-1	few	TGTGCCAGCAGCTTAGGGGCCCACAATGAGCAGTTCTTC	CASSLGAHNEQFF
TRBV29-1	TRBD2	TRBJ2-7	NA	TGCAGCGTTCCGGGACTAGCGGAGTACAATGAGCAGTACTTC	CSVPGLAEYNEQYF
TRBV4-3	NA	TRBJ2-3	NA	TGCGCCAGCAGCCAAGATTATCGACGGGGGGCCGCAGGTACGCAGTATTTT	CASSQDYRRGAAGTQYF
TRBV20-1	NA	TRBJ2-7	few	TGCAGTGCTAGAGTGCCGATAACCTACGAGCAGTACTTC	CSARVPITYEQYF
TRBV5-1	TRBD2	TRBJ2-7	NA	TGCGCCAGCAGCTTCAGCGGGGCTACCTACGAGCAGTACTTC	CASSFSGATYEQYF
TRBV20-1	NA	TRBJ1-1	many	TGCAGTGCTAGTGGAGTAGGTACGGCTTTCTTT	CSASGVGTAFF
TRBV28	TRBD2	TRBJ2-4	few	TGTGCCAGCAGCTCGGGGAGGGCTGACAAAAACATTCAGTACTTC	CASSSGRADKNIQYF
TRBV3-1	TRBD1	TRBJ2-7	NA	TGTGCCAGCAGCTACGGACAGGGGATCTACGAGCAGTACTTC	CASSYGQGIYEQYF
TRBV7-9	NA	TRBJ1-1	few	TGTGCCAGCAGCTTAGCAGGGGGGGTGAACACTGAAGCTTTCTTT	CASSLAGGVNTEAFF
TRBV7-3	TRBD2	TRBJ2-7	NA	TGTGCCAGCAGCTCTACCGGGACTACTTACAATGAGCAGTACTTC	CASSSTGTTYNEQYF
TRBV6-5	NA	TRBJ1-2	NA	TGTGCCAGCAGTTCTACCGGATGGATCGGGGGCTACACCTTC	CASSSTGWIGGYTF
TRBV10-3	NA	TRBJ1-3	few	TGTGCCATCATAGAAGGCAGTGCGGGAGGAAACACCATATATTTT	CAIIEGSAGGNTIYF
TRBV7-3	NA	TRBJ2-7	few	TGTGCCAGCAGCTTCGGGGGCTGGGACGAGCAGTACTTC	CASSFGGWDEQYF
TRBV2	TRBD2	TRBJ2-3	few	TGTGCCAGCAGAGACCTCGGGAGGATCGGAGATACGCAGTATTTT	CASRDLGRIGDTQYF
TRBV7-2	TRBD1	TRBJ1-1	few	TGTGCCAGCAGCTTCATTCCCGACAGGGCAGCTGAAGCTTTCTTT	CASSFIPDRAAEAFF
TRBV3-1	NA	TRBJ1-1	NA	TGTGCCAGCAGCCAGGCACCTCAGGGAACTGAAGCTTTCTTT	CASSQAPQGTEAFF
TRBV4-3	NA	TRBJ2-1	NA	TGCGCCAGCAGCCAAGAGGCAGGGAGGACTGAGCAGTTCTTC	CASSQEAGRTEQFF
TRBV7-9	NA	TRBJ1-5	NA	TGTGCCAGCAGCTCGTCGGTTGAATCGCCCCAGCATTTT	CASSSSVESPQHF
TRBV29-1	TRBD1	TRBJ1-4	NA	TGCAGCGTTTGGCAGGGGGACGAAAAACTGTTTTTT	CSVWQGDEKLFF
TRBV6-2/TRBV6-3	NA	TRBJ2-7	NA	TGTGCCAGCAGCACCTCCGGGATCAAGACCTACGAGCAGTACTTC	CASSTSGIKTYEQYF
TRBV29-1	TRBD1	TRBJ2-5	NA	TGCAGCGTTGGCAGGACAGGGAACGGGGAGACCCAGTACTTC	CSVGRTGNGETQYF
TRBV27	TRBD2	TRBJ2-7	NA	TGTGCCAGCAGTTTATTTTCCCCTAGCGGGGGGTCGAGCTCCTACGAGCAGTACTTC	CASSLFSPSGGSSSYEQYF
TRBV24-1	NA	TRBJ2-1	few	TGTGCCACCAGTGACCCAGCCCCCTACAATGAGCAGTTCTTC	CATSDPAPYNEQFF
TRBV29-1	NA	TRBJ2-5	NA	TGCAGCGTTTTGAAACTACTTCAAGAGACCCAGTACTTC	CSVLKLLQETQYF
TRBV7-9	NA	TRBJ1-6	NA	TGTGCCAGCAGCTCGATGGTTGGGGGGAGAACACCCCTCCACTTT	CASSSMVGGRTPLHF
TRBV12-3/TRBV12-4	TRBD1	TRBJ1-1	few	TGTGCCAGCAGTTTATGGGCGACAGGGAGGAACACTGAAGCTTTCTTT	CASSLWATGRNTEAFF
TRBV7-2	NA	TRBJ2-1	few	TGTGCCAGCAGACTATTGGGGGAGCAGTTCTTC	CASRLLGEQFF
TRBV29-1	TRBD1	TRBJ2-7	few	TGCAGCGCAGGGCTTGGGGACAGGGGTCTGGTGCAGTACTTC	CSAGLGDRGLVQYF
TRBV20-1	NA	TRBJ2-7	few	TGCAGTGCTGCCAGGGACTTAAGCTCCTACGAGCAGTACTTC	CSAARDLSSYEQYF
TRBV11-2	NA	TRBJ2-3	NA	TGTGCCAGCAGCTTAGCGCAATTAAAGAGGAGGACAGATACGCAGTATTTT	CASSLAQLKRRTDTQYF
TRBV7-2	NA	TRBJ2-5	NA	TGTGCCAGCAGCCCGACGAGAGGTAGCGGACAAGAGACCCAGTACTTC	CASSPTRGSGQETQYF
TRBV20-1	TRBD1	TRBJ2-7	few	TGCAGTGCGGAGCGGGACAGGGAATACGAGCAGTACTTC	CSAERDREYEQYF
TRBV6-2/TRBV6-3	NA	TRBJ2-1	many	TGTGCCAGCAGTTACTCGTTGGAGCAGTTCTTC	CASSYSLEQFF
TRBV2	NA	TRBJ2-7	many	TGTGCCAGCAGCGGACAGTCCTACAACTCCTACGAGCAGTACTTC	CASSGQSYNSYEQYF
TRBV6-6	NA	TRBJ2-5	few	TGTGCCAGCAGTCCCCCCAGTCTGGACCAAGAGACCCAGTACTTC	CASSPPSLDQETQYF
TRBV7-2	NA	TRBJ2-1	NA	TGTGCCAGCAGCCACCAATTGGGACACTCTGACGAGCAGTTCTTC	CASSHQLGHSDEQFF
TRBV6-2/TRBV6-3	TRBD1	TRBJ1-2	once	TGTGCCAGCATGGGAGCCGGGACAGGGCTCCATGGCTACACCTTC	CASMGAGTGLHGYTF
TRBV5-1	TRBD2	TRBJ2-3	NA	TGCGCCAGCAGCTTACGGGGGGGTTTAGATACGCAGTATTTT	CASSLRGGLDTQYF